A selection of T cell receptor beta chains follows, all from one sample in a study of vaccination and CD4 T cells after COVID-19. TCRdb re-called the PCR reads through MiXCR, storing one row per CDR3 protein. The table shows 7,000 or so distinct CDR3 sequences, with approximately 31% occurring only once. These receptors have no known antigen. The sample taken for sequencing was CD4+ T cells from blood, cultured in vitro. These receptors came from a human donor in good health. CDR3s include the opening cysteine and the closing phenylalanine or tryptophan. Fields, in order: V gene, clone size, J gene, D gene, CDR3 protein, CDR3 DNA. The D gene is left open where the match is weak. Clone size appears in some rows only: once, few, many, or a class for an expanded clone.

V gene: TRBV2
clone size: -
J gene: TRBJ2-7
D gene: -
CDR3 protein: CASSLQVVPEQYF
CDR3 DNA: TGTGCCAGCAGCCTACAAGTGGTCCCAGAGCAGTACTTC

V gene: TRBV10-2
clone size: few
J gene: TRBJ1-1
D gene: TRBD1
CDR3 protein: CASRQGMNTEAFF
CDR3 DNA: TGCGCCAGCCGACAGGGGATGAACACTGAAGCTTTCTTT

V gene: TRBV2
clone size: -
J gene: TRBJ2-7
D gene: TRBD1
CDR3 protein: CASSGDSYEQYF
CDR3 DNA: TGTGCCAGCAGTGGGGACAGCTACGAGCAGTACTTC

V gene: TRBV30
clone size: -
J gene: TRBJ2-7
D gene: TRBD2
CDR3 protein: CAWSPLAGAPGEQYF
CDR3 DNA: TGTGCCTGGAGTCCCCTAGCGGGGGCCCCTGGCGAGCAGTACTTC

V gene: TRBV19
clone size: -
J gene: TRBJ1-1
D gene: TRBD1
CDR3 protein: CASSPSRGQVEAFF
CDR3 DNA: TGTGCCAGTAGTCCCTCCAGGGGGCAGGTTGAAGCTTTCTTT

V gene: TRBV19
clone size: few
J gene: TRBJ1-2
D gene: -
CDR3 protein: CASSMTTNYGYTF
CDR3 DNA: TGTGCCAGTAGTATGACAACTAACTATGGCTACACCTTC

V gene: TRBV30
clone size: -
J gene: TRBJ1-5
D gene: TRBD1
CDR3 protein: CAWSPIDRGISQPQHF
CDR3 DNA: TGTGCCTGGAGTCCGATCGACAGGGGAATCAGTCAGCCCCAGCATTTT

V gene: TRBV9
clone size: -
J gene: TRBJ2-3
D gene: TRBD2
CDR3 protein: CASSVAGGGSTDTQYF
CDR3 DNA: TGTGCCAGCAGCGTAGCTGGCGGGGGTAGCACAGATACGCAGTATTTT

V gene: TRBV12-3/TRBV12-4
clone size: few
J gene: TRBJ2-5
D gene: TRBD2
CDR3 protein: CASRPLALETQYF
CDR3 DNA: TGTGCCAGCAGACCACTAGCGTTGGAGACCCAGTACTTC

V gene: TRBV12-3/TRBV12-4
clone size: -
J gene: TRBJ2-3
D gene: -
CDR3 protein: CASSADTDTQYF
CDR3 DNA: TGTGCCAGCAGTGCCGACACAGATACGCAGTATTTT

V gene: TRBV2
clone size: -
J gene: TRBJ1-6
D gene: -
CDR3 protein: CASSRGPHTYNSPLHF
CDR3 DNA: TGTGCCAGCAGCAGAGGACCCCACACCTATAATTCACCCCTCCACTTT

V gene: TRBV11-3
clone size: -
J gene: TRBJ2-5
D gene: TRBD1
CDR3 protein: CASSSGQGAITQETQYF
CDR3 DNA: TGTGCCAGCAGTTCGGGTCAGGGGGCAATCACTCAAGAGACCCAGTACTTC

V gene: TRBV27
clone size: few
J gene: TRBJ2-7
D gene: -
CDR3 protein: CASRSAGAYEQYF
CDR3 DNA: TGTGCCAGCAGGTCGGCCGGCGCCTACGAGCAGTACTTC

V gene: TRBV27
clone size: -
J gene: TRBJ1-1
D gene: -
CDR3 protein: CASTRQDGAAFF
CDR3 DNA: TGTGCCAGCACTAGACAGGACGGAGCCGCTTTCTTT

V gene: TRBV9
clone size: -
J gene: TRBJ1-5
D gene: -
CDR3 protein: CASSVGSLSNQPQHF
CDR3 DNA: TGTGCCAGCAGCGTGGGGAGCCTTAGCAATCAGCCCCAGCATTTT

V gene: TRBV6-1
clone size: medium-sized
J gene: TRBJ1-1
D gene: TRBD1
CDR3 protein: CASREGQDTEAFF
CDR3 DNA: TGTGCCAGCAGGGAGGGACAGGACACTGAAGCTTTCTTT

V gene: TRBV7-6
clone size: few
J gene: TRBJ2-5
D gene: -
CDR3 protein: CASSLVGGGETQYF
CDR3 DNA: TGTGCCAGCAGCTTAGTAGGAGGTGGGGAGACCCAGTACTTC

V gene: TRBV7-8
clone size: -
J gene: TRBJ2-1
D gene: -
CDR3 protein: CASSSVAEQFF
CDR3 DNA: TGTGCCAGCAGCTCGGTGGCGGAGCAGTTCTTC

V gene: TRBV6-4
clone size: few
J gene: TRBJ2-1
D gene: TRBD1
CDR3 protein: CASSRTGDNEQFF
CDR3 DNA: TGTGCCAGCAGCCGGACAGGGGATAATGAGCAGTTCTTC

V gene: TRBV27
clone size: few
J gene: TRBJ1-1
D gene: -
CDR3 protein: CASSPKLNTEAFF
CDR3 DNA: TGTGCCAGCAGTCCCAAGTTGAACACTGAAGCTTTCTTT

V gene: TRBV6-1
clone size: -
J gene: TRBJ2-1
D gene: TRBD2
CDR3 protein: CASKPGLAGNEQFF
CDR3 DNA: TGTGCCAGCAAACCGGGACTAGCGGGTAATGAGCAGTTCTTC

V gene: TRBV6-1
clone size: few
J gene: TRBJ1-2
D gene: -
CDR3 protein: CASSENRVGLGYTF
CDR3 DNA: TGTGCCAGCAGTGAAAACCGGGTGGGACTCGGCTACACCTTC

V gene: TRBV20-1
clone size: few
J gene: TRBJ2-1
D gene: -
CDR3 protein: CSAKVISNEQFF
CDR3 DNA: TGCAGTGCTAAGGTTATTAGCAATGAGCAGTTCTTC

V gene: TRBV23-1
clone size: -
J gene: TRBJ2-3
D gene: -
CDR3 protein: CASSQRQGGGTDTQYF
CDR3 DNA: TGCGCCAGCAGTCAGCGGCAGGGGGGGGGCACAGATACGCAGTATTTT

V gene: TRBV10-3
clone size: few
J gene: TRBJ2-3
D gene: TRBD2
CDR3 protein: CAITPLAGDTDTQYF
CDR3 DNA: TGTGCCATCACCCCCCTAGCGGGGGACACAGATACGCAGTATTTT

V gene: TRBV12-3/TRBV12-4
clone size: few
J gene: TRBJ1-1
D gene: -
CDR3 protein: CASSFSSGEAFF
CDR3 DNA: TGTGCCAGCAGTTTTAGCAGTGGCGAAGCTTTCTTT

V gene: TRBV2
clone size: few
J gene: TRBJ1-2
D gene: -
CDR3 protein: CASSISGEGYGYTF
CDR3 DNA: TGTGCCAGCAGTATTTCAGGGGAAGGCTATGGCTACACCTTC